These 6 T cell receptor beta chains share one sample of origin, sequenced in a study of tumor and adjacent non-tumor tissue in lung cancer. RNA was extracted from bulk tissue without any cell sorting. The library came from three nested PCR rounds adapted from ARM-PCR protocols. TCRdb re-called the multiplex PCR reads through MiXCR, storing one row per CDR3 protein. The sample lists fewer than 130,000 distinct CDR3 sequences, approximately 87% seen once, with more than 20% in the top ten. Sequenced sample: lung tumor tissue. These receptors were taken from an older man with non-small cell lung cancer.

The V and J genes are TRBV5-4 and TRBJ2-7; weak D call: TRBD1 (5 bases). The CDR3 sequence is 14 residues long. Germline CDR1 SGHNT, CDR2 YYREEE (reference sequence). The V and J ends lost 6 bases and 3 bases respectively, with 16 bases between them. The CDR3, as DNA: TGTGCCAGCAACGTGCTCGGCAGGGACTACGAGCAGTACTTC. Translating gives CASNVLGRDYEQYF.

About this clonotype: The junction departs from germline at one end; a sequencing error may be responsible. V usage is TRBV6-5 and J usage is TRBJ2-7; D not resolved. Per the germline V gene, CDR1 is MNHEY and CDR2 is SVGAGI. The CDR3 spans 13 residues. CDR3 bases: TGTACCAGCAGTTACACAGACTCCTACAAGCAGTACTTC. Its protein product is CTSSYTDSYKQYF.

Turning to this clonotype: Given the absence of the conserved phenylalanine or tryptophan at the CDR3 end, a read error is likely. Written as DNA, the CDR3 is TGTGCCAGCAGTCTTGTGTGGGGTGCTGAGGCTTTCCTC. Protein sequence: CASSLVWGAEAFL. The rearrangement joins TRBV12-3 or TRBV12-4 to TRBJ1-1; the D is unclear. The CDR3 is 13 residues long.

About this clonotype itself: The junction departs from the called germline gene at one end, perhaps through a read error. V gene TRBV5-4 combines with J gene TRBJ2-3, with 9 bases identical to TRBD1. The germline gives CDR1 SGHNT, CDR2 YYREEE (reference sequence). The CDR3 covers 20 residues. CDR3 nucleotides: TGTGCCAGCAGCTTGTCTAAGTGGACAGGGGACACTACTAGCACAGATACACAGTATTTT. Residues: CASSLSKWTGDTTSTDTQYF.

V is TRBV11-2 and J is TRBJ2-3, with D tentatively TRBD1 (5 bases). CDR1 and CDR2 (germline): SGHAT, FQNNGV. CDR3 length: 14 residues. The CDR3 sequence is CASNLTPGSNTQYF. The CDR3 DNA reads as TGTGCTAGTAACCTAACCCCAGGGTCAAATACGCAGTATTTT. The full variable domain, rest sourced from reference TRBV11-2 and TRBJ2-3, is EAGVAQSPRYKIIEKRQSVAFWCNPISGHATLYWYQQILGQGPKLLIQFQNNGVVDDSQLPKDRFSAERLKGVDSTLKIQPAKLEDSAVYLCASNLTPGSNTQYFGPGTRLTVL.

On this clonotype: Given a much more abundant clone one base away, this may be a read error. CDR3 region: CASSFQGNYGYIF. The CDR3 DNA sequence: TGCGCCAGCAGCTTCCAGGGTAACTATGGCTACATCTTC. This rearrangement joins TRBV5-1 to TRBJ1-2, with a possible D match to TRBD1 (5 bases). The CDR3 extends over 13 amino acids. Germline V gives CDR1 SGHRS, CDR2 YFSETQ.